Here is one T cell receptor (beta chain) with its context. Its antigen is unidentified. The data were taken from a study of regulatory T cells. Germline V CDR1 and CDR2: SGHRS, YFSETQ. The V end lost 0 bases, the J end lost 3 bases, and 9 bases lay between the germline ends. The CDR3 loop spans 14 amino acids. CD4+ cells were sorted into CD25-high CD127-low regulatory cells and CD25-low CD127-high conventional cells. Study results and limitations: Hydrophobic residues at CDR3 positions 6 and 7 were enriched in conventional CD4+ T cells of CD3G-deficient patients.

The primer mix had 52 TRBV and 13 TRBJ primers. TCRdb keeps only in-frame clones here, not all; method: immunoSEQ multiplex PCR. The sample consists of tens of thousands of clones, over 90% of them appearing once. The sequenced material came from conventional CD4+ T cells sorted from blood. J is TRBJ1-2 and V is TRBV5-1; D call uncertain. This receptor was identified in a child aged 2-15 years with CD3G deficiency. CDR3 region: CASSLDGIDYGYTF. The CDR3 DNA is TGCGCCAGCAGCTTGGACGGTATTGACTATGGCTACACCTTC.